This TCR beta chain appears in the sequencing data of a study of CD8 T cells in ankylosing spondylitis. The germline CDR1 and CDR2 sequences are SSHAT and FNYEAQ (reference sequence). There are 15 residues in the CDR3. This clonotype was counted ten times or more. The junction departs from germline at one end; a sequencing error may be responsible. TCRdb redid the calling of the 5' RACE reads with MiXCR, one entry per CDR3 protein. This table holds tens of thousands of distinct CDR3 sequences, 4.5% to 6% found once. Input material: blood, either unsorted or a sorted T cell fraction (not recorded which). The gene calls are TRBV7-7 and TRBJ2-7, with 9 nucleotides matching TRBD1. This receptor was taken from a male donor with ankylosing spondylitis or in good health (not recorded which). This CDR3 is CASSPGTGTSYEQYF. For the CDR3, the DNA is TGTGCTAGCAGCCCCGGGACAGGGACCTCCTACGAGCAGTACTTC.